This entry lists 8 T cell receptor beta chains sequenced from one sample in a study of T cell clonality in common variable immunodeficiency. The protocol was immunoSEQ multiplex PCR, while the TCRdb copy is restricted to in-frame clones and leaves out a portion. The sample lists 45,000 to 55,000 clones, none appearing once, the ten largest making up 5.4%. Source material: peripheral blood mononuclear cells. These TCRs come from a person aged 18 to 70 in good health.

Many counts were recorded for this clone. Sequencing ends 3 residues short of the CDR3 end; the germline J gene provides the rest. The chain carries TRBV7-8 and TRBJ2-2, with D unclear. Germline CDR1 SGHVS, CDR2 FQNEAQ. The CDR3 totals 12 residues. V was pared by 4 bases and J by 8 bases, with 8 bases between. The CDR3 DNA, read in part, is TGTGCCAGCAGCTCACATCTGGGGGAG. Translation gives CASSSHLGE. The entire CDR3 is CASSSHLGELFF.

This clone came up many times. The CDR3 extends 3 residues past the end of the read, so its final part is completed from the germline J gene. J is TRBJ2-5 and V is TRBV7-2; 13 bases agree with TRBD2. This CDR3 region has 14 residues. V trimming: 5 bases; J trimming: 4 bases; junction bases outside the gene matches: 1. The germline CDR1 and CDR2 sequences are SGHTA and FQGNSA. This CDR3 reads CASSGTSGIETQYF. Partial CDR3 DNA: TGTGCCAGCAGCGGGACTAGCGGGATAGAGACC.

This clone came up many times. Read sequence stops 3 residues before the CDR3 end, and the germline J gene provides the missing end. V is TRBV7-8 and J is TRBJ2-5, with 9 bases fitting TRBD1. With V trimmed by 5 bases and J by 3 bases, 10 bases remained unmatched. There are 16 residues in the CDR3. The germline V gene has CDR1 SGHVS and CDR2 FQNEAQ. The CDR3 region is CASSPRDRDPKETQYF. The sequenced CDR3 bases are TGTGCCAGCAGCCCAAGGGACAGGGACCCTAAAGAGACC.

This clone has at least ten counts. Sequencing ends 3 residues short of the CDR3 end; the germline J gene provides the rest. The chain has TRBV6-2 or TRBV6-3 and TRBJ1-5; 11 bases match TRBD1. This CDR3 spans 15 amino acids. CDR1 is MNHEY, CDR2 SVGEGT, per germline. Trimming took 2 bases from V and 5 from J; bases not matched to a gene: 2. The part of the CDR3 DNA that was read is TGTGCCAGCAGTTACCAGGACAGGGGGCATCAGCCC. Protein: CASSYQDRGHQP. The full CDR3 is CASSYQDRGHQPQHF.

In this sample, this clone turned up many times. Here the CDR3 reads CASSESADLYGYTF. Incomplete CDR3 DNA: TGCGCCAGCAGTGAGTCGGCAGATCTCTATGGC. The chain carries TRBV10-1 and TRBJ1-2; no clear D gene. Read coverage stops 3 residues before the CDR3 terminus; the germline J gene supplies the remainder. The CDR3 contains 14 residues. CDR1 and CDR2 from the germline V gene are WNHNN and SYGVQD (reference sequence). Between the trimmed V and J ends, which lost 0 bases and 4 bases, there was a span of 9 bases.

The CDR3 DNA, read in part, is TGCGCCAGCAGTGAGTTTAGGACTAGTACGTCCTACAATGAG. Protein product: CASSEFRTSTSYNE. The whole CDR3 sequence is CASSEFRTSTSYNEQFF. This chain links TRBV10-2 with TRBJ2-1, with TRBD2 identical over 7 bases. The sequence runs out 3 residues before the end of the CDR3; the remainder is reconstructed from the germline J gene. There are 17 residues in the CDR3. V was pared by 1 base and J by 1 base, with 7 bases of the junction left unmatched. Germline-derived CDR1 and CDR2 are WSHSY and SAAADI.

This clone was seen at least ten times. Coverage ceases 3 residues before the CDR3 finishes, and the germline J gene fills in the end. V is TRBV20-1 and J is TRBJ2-7, with D perhaps TRBD2 (6 bases). The CDR3 runs to 14 residues. Germline-derived CDR1 and CDR2 are DFQATT and SNEGSKA (reference sequence). Trimming removed 0 bases from V and 5 bases from J, with 14 bases in between. CDR3 bases read: TGCAGTGCTAGAGATCGGGCGGGATGGGACGAG. Translating gives CSARDRAGWDE. The full CDR3 protein reads CSARDRAGWDEQYF.

This clone has at least ten counts. The CDR3 end lies 3 residues beyond the end of the read and is filled in from the germline J gene. The rearrangement uses TRBV29-1 and TRBJ2-1, with a possible D match to TRBD1 (6 bases). The length of the CDR3 is 14 residues. The germline CDR1 and CDR2 sequences are SQVTM and ANQGSEA. The V and J ends lost 6 bases and 2 bases respectively, with 14 bases between them. Incomplete CDR3 DNA: TGCAGCGTAGGCCGGACAGCGACCTACAATGAG. Residues: CSVGRTATYNE. The whole CDR3 is CSVGRTATYNEQFF.